The sequence of this TCR beta chain was determined in a study of T cell responses to AZD1222 COVID-19 vaccine. Comments on this clone: What it recognizes is unknown.

The germline V gene has CDR1 LGHDT and CDR2 YNNKEL (reference sequence). The CDR3 extends over 10 amino acids. V gave up 6 bases and J gave up 11 bases, with 8 bases separating them. Findings and caveats of the study: Repertoire collection took place solely once the T cell response had peaked.

The table came from immunoSEQ multiplex PCR; TCRdb's copy has only in-frame clones and leaves some out. Of tens of thousands of clones listed, around 86% were seen once; the top ten hold roughly 10%. The chain has TRBV3-1 (or the pseudogene TRBV3-2) and TRBJ1-5; D uncertain. This TCR was recovered from an adult in good health. This sample comprised peripheral blood, obtained on day 0 of AZD1222 vaccination. CDR3 residues: CASSDWSQHF. Here the CDR3 DNA reads TGTGCCAGCAGTGACTGGTCCCAGCATTTT.